A selection of T cell receptor beta chains follows, all from one sample in a study of T cells in Graves' hyperthyroidism and ophthalmopathy. MiXCR, applied by TCRdb to the multiplex PCR reads, yields one record per CDR3 protein. Of 530,000 or so distinct CDR3 sequences listed, around a quarter are singletons. Sample: blood. Receptor source: a woman in her 30s with Graves' ophthalmopathy. Each CDR3 is given without its conserved first and last residue. Fields, in order: clone size, J gene, CDR3 length, V gene, CDR3 protein. The size of a clone is reported for some rows only, either as once, few or many, or as a class for expanded clones.

abundance: many
j_gene: TRBJ1-1
len: 13
v_gene: TRBV10-3
CDR3aa: AINNNRFMNTEAF

abundance: many
j_gene: TRBJ1-6
len: 11
v_gene: TRBV6-1
CDR3aa: ASSGQGNSPLH

abundance: NA
j_gene: TRBJ1-2
len: 10
v_gene: TRBV2
CDR3aa: ASTVGGYGYT

abundance: NA
j_gene: TRBJ2-7
len: 14
v_gene: TRBV20-1
CDR3aa: SARDFGLALTYEQY

abundance: many
j_gene: TRBJ2-2
len: 14
v_gene: TRBV28
CDR3aa: ASSLSLGTVGGELF

abundance: NA
j_gene: TRBJ1-3
len: 12
v_gene: TRBV12-3/TRBV12-4
CDR3aa: ASSLTVSGNTIY

abundance: many
j_gene: TRBJ2-5
len: 12
v_gene: TRBV27
CDR3aa: ASRNGRGGETQY

abundance: few
j_gene: TRBJ2-7
len: 11
v_gene: TRBV20-1
CDR3aa: SATGHGTYEQY

abundance: many
j_gene: TRBJ2-7
len: 12
v_gene: TRBV27
CDR3aa: ASSLRQGVGEQY

abundance: many
j_gene: TRBJ1-2
len: 12
v_gene: TRBV29-1
CDR3aa: SAIGDRSNYGYT

abundance: medium-sized
j_gene: TRBJ1-2
len: 11
v_gene: TRBV6-2/TRBV6-3
CDR3aa: ASSSGPSVGYT

abundance: few
j_gene: TRBJ1-5
len: 11
v_gene: TRBV29-1
CDR3aa: SGAQGVGQPQH

abundance: many
j_gene: TRBJ1-1
len: 11
v_gene: TRBV28
CDR3aa: ASSSPGVRGAF

abundance: NA
j_gene: TRBJ2-7
len: 12
v_gene: TRBV28
CDR3aa: ASSPRTGHYEQY

abundance: many
j_gene: TRBJ1-3
len: 11
v_gene: TRBV5-1
CDR3aa: ASSPGVGNTIY

abundance: many
j_gene: TRBJ1-2
len: 10
v_gene: TRBV6-1
CDR3aa: AVRQGNYGYT

abundance: once
j_gene: TRBJ2-2
len: 13
v_gene: TRBV9
CDR3aa: ASSVAGGPSGELF

abundance: NA
j_gene: TRBJ1-2
len: 11
v_gene: TRBV6-5
CDR3aa: ASSYWQGGGYT

abundance: many
j_gene: TRBJ1-1
len: 12
v_gene: TRBV29-1
CDR3aa: SVAQGIEDTEAF

abundance: NA
j_gene: TRBJ2-5
len: 15
v_gene: TRBV12-3/TRBV12-4
CDR3aa: ASRKGVRSGPGETQY

abundance: many
j_gene: TRBJ1-1
len: 10
v_gene: TRBV2
CDR3aa: ASKSDGTEAF

abundance: many
j_gene: TRBJ1-3
len: 14
v_gene: TRBV6-9
CDR3aa: ASSEEGSLSGNTIY

abundance: many
j_gene: TRBJ2-5
len: 15
v_gene: TRBV10-3
CDR3aa: AISPGEGSKDQETQY

abundance: NA
j_gene: TRBJ1-6
len: 12
v_gene: TRBV27
CDR3aa: ASSYNSYNSPLH

abundance: many
j_gene: TRBJ2-7
len: 10
v_gene: TRBV28
CDR3aa: ASSLGRYEQY

abundance: many
j_gene: TRBJ2-2
len: 11
v_gene: TRBV12-3/TRBV12-4
CDR3aa: ASSWGLGRELF